Below are 12 T cell receptor beta chains sequenced from a single sample in a study of blood T cell repertoires in COVID-19. Here immunoSEQ multiplex PCR was the method, and the copy in TCRdb shows in-frame clones only, minus some. Counted here are some 90,000 clones, around 85% occurring once; the ten biggest clones make up around 18%. Sequencing input: peripheral blood. Source of these receptors: a woman in her sixties with COVID-19, enrolled during active disease.

The gene calls are TRBV7-9 and TRBJ1-2; 8 positions agree with TRBD1. Looked up from germline, CDR1 is SEHNR and CDR2 is FQNEAQ (reference sequence). V shed 5 bases and J 8 bases; nucleotides not matched to a gene: 10. The CDR3 covers 14 residues. CDR3 loop: CASSEAGGWEGYTF. The CDR3 DNA reads as TGTGCCAGCAGCGAAGCAGGGGGCTGGGAGGGCTACACCTTC.

V and J are TRBV27 and TRBJ1-4; TRBD1 might be the D (6 bases). There are 15 residues in the CDR3. Germline V gene sequence: CDR1 MNHEY, CDR2 SMNVEV (reference sequence). V lost 6 bases and J 7 bases, leaving 18 bases between the germline ends. As DNA, the CDR3 is TGTGCCAGCAGACTTTCATGGGGGCGGAGTGAAAAACTGTTTTTT. It is translated as CASRLSWGRSEKLFF.

The rearrangement joins TRBV10-1 to TRBJ1-1; 7 bases are a match to TRBD1. Germline-derived CDR1 and CDR2 are WNHNN and SYGVQD (reference sequence). This CDR3 contains 14 residues. The junction had 6 bases not matched to a gene; V was cut back by 4 bases and J by 4 bases. The CDR3 DNA follows: TGCGCCAGCAGTGCGGTCAGGGGGGCCACTGAAGCTTTCTTT. Its translation is CASSAVRGATEAFF.

In this sample, this clone turned up once. CDR3 protein: CASKDHAGNIQYF. The CDR3, as DNA: TGTGCCAGCAAAGACCACGCAGGAAACATTCAGTACTTC. The J gene is TRBJ2-4, the V gene TRBV12-3 or TRBV12-4, with D uncertain. Between the trimmed V and J ends, which lost 7 bases and 6 bases, there was a span of 13 bases. The CDR3 contains 13 residues.

The rearrangement uses TRBV30 and TRBJ1-5; D may be TRBD1 (6 bases). CDR3 length: 13 residues. From germline, CDR1 is GTSNPN and CDR2 SVGIG (reference sequence). V was pared by 1 base and J by 4 bases, with 8 bases between. The CDR3 protein is CAWSGQGNQPQHF. DNA for the CDR3: TGTGCCTGGAGTGGGCAGGGGAATCAGCCCCAGCATTTT.

This clone has a handful of counts. The V and J genes are TRBV18 and TRBJ2-1; 7 nucleotides agree with TRBD1. With V trimmed by 3 bases and J by 4 bases, 6 bases remained unmatched. Germline V gene sequence: CDR1 KGHSH, CDR2 LQKENI. This CDR3 comprises 15 residues. CDR3 region: CASSPRGQTYNEQFF. CDR3 nucleotide sequence: TGTGCCAGCTCACCCCGGGGACAGACGTACAATGAGCAGTTCTTC.

The chain links TRBV10-3 to TRBJ2-2, with a weak D call TRBD1 (6 bases). V was shortened by 4 bases and J by 4 bases, with 16 bases between the two germline ends. The CDR3 length is 16 residues. The germline V gene encodes CDR1 ENHRY and CDR2 SYGVKD. CDR3 DNA sequence: TGTGCCATCAGTGCGCAGACAGGCCTGGGCACCGGGGAGCTGTTTTTT. It specifies CAISAQTGLGTGELFF.

The chain has TRBV5-1 and TRBJ2-5, with 8 bases aligning to TRBD1. The CDR3 extends over 14 amino acids. Germline CDR1 and CDR2: SGHRS and YFSETQ. With 3 bases clipped from V and 1 base from J, the junction kept 2 bases outside the gene matches. The CDR3 here is CASSYGQGQETQYF. CDR3 in DNA: TGCGCCAGCAGCTACGGACAGGGCCAAGAGACCCAGTACTTC.

The chain couples TRBV7-3 to TRBJ2-5, with 7 bases matching TRBD2. The CDR3 has 13 amino acids. J gave up 3 bases and V 5 bases, and 3 bases lay outside the gene matches. In germline, CDR1 is SGHTA, CDR2 FQGTGA. The CDR3 nucleotides are TGTGCCAGCAGCCCCGGACTAGAAGAGACCCAGTACTTC. This encodes CASSPGLEETQYF.

This clone was recorded a few times. The chain combines TRBV30 with TRBJ1-1; D may be TRBD1 (6 bases). Deletions cut 2 bases from V and 4 bases from J, with 11 bases between. This CDR3 comprises 13 residues. The germline CDR1 and CDR2 sequences are GTSNPN and SVGIG (reference sequence). CDR3 coding DNA: TGTGCCTGGAGTTCCACAGGGTTCACTGAAGCTTTCTTT. Encoded protein: CAWSSTGFTEAFF. The full variable domain, rest sourced from reference TRBV30 and TRBJ1-1, is SQTIHQWPATLVQPVGSPLSLECTVEGTSNPNLYWYRQAAGRGLQLLFYSVGIGQISSEVPQNLSASRPQDRQFILSSKKLLLSDSGFYLCAWSSTGFTEAFFGQGTRLTVV.

The V gene is TRBV3-1 (or the pseudogene TRBV3-2), the J gene TRBJ1-2; TRBD1 is a possible D gene (5 bases). The CDR3 length is 18 residues. CDR1 is LGHDT, CDR2 YNNKEL, per germline (reference sequence). V was shortened by 1 base and J by 4 bases, with 22 bases between the two germline ends. The CDR3 bases are TGTGCCAGCAGCCAAGGTCGCCTGGTCGGGGGGAAATTCTATGGCTACACCTTC. Amino acids: CASSQGRLVGGKFYGYTF.

This sequence joins TRBV9 and TRBJ2-3; TRBD2 agrees at 9 bases. The V gene end was trimmed by 4 bases and the J gene end by 7 bases; junction bases not matched to a gene: 16. The CDR3 contains 17 residues. Germline values: CDR1 SGDLS, CDR2 YYNGEE. CDR3 sequence: CASSTNPGGGGAYTQYF. The CDR3 coding sequence is TGTGCCAGCAGCACAAACCCTGGAGGCGGGGGGGCGTATACGCAGTATTTT.